A selection of T cell receptor beta chains follows, all from one sample in a study of blood T cell repertoires in COVID-19. Some clones are missing from TCRdb's copy, which holds only in-frame ones; the method was immunoSEQ multiplex PCR. The data show tens of thousands of clones, approximately 81% seen once. Sequenced: peripheral blood. The receptors originated from a woman aged 60-75 years with acute or convalescent COVID-19. Each CDR3 is given with its conserved first and last residue. The order of the fields is CDR3 length, J gene, V gene, CDR3 protein.

15 TRBJ2-7 TRBV6-6 CASTPRTGGPYEQYF
12 TRBJ1-2 TRBV6-5 CASSTQGSGYTF
16 TRBJ2-3 TRBV24-1 CATSEKDRGSTDTQYF
13 TRBJ2-3 TRBV29-1 CSVESGSTDTQYF
15 TRBJ1-5 TRBV5-1 CASSLVGGSNQPQHF
14 TRBJ1-4 TRBV27 CASSLQGANEKLFF
17 TRBJ1-4 TRBV4-1 CASRYVPQGGTNEKLFF
15 TRBJ1-1 TRBV6-5 CASSYATGDTTEAFF
16 TRBJ1-1 TRBV5-1 CASSLEQGEGNTEAFF
13 TRBJ1-2 TRBV12-3/TRBV12-4 CASSPRTGTGYTF
15 TRBJ2-3 TRBV4-3 CASSQDQTASGTQYF
14 TRBJ2-4 TRBV7-9 CASSLGTGENIQYF
14 TRBJ1-2 TRBV30 CAWSVLVGISGYTF
15 TRBJ1-1 TRBV18 CASSPVTGGWTEAFF
16 TRBJ2-1 TRBV24-1 CATSDPDRGMYNEQFF
15 TRBJ2-5 TRBV15 CATSRGTEGQETQYF
16 TRBJ1-3 TRBV6-5 CASSYSIEPGGDTIYF
14 TRBJ2-3 TRBV25-1 CASTRGHFTDTQYF
13 TRBJ2-5 TRBV30 CAWSVLPMETQYF
14 TRBJ2-7 TRBV4-3 CASSQTLSLNPPYF
14 TRBJ1-1 TRBV5-8 CASSSGTRGTEAFF
15 TRBJ1-3 TRBV5-1 CASSLYGSSGNTIYF
16 TRBJ2-5 TRBV19 CASSIDGSGGLGTQYF
15 TRBJ2-3 TRBV7-2 CASSPWDSSTDTQYF
13 TRBJ2-7 TRBV29-1 CSVDGQGHYEQYF
13 TRBJ1-2 TRBV5-1 CASSLGTGYGYTF
14 TRBJ1-1 TRBV6-5 CASTRSPESTEAFF
14 TRBJ1-1 TRBV3-1/TRBV3-2 CASSPRHHDTEAFF
15 TRBJ1-2 TRBV18 CASSPTTGANYGYTF
16 TRBJ2-2 TRBV5-1 CASSPYGQEGSGELFF